This is a list of T cell receptor beta chains from one sample in a study of cytomegalovirus exposure and HLA in healthy donors. TCRdb's copy holds only in-frame clones and misses some; the assay was immunoSEQ multiplex PCR. This table holds about 120,000 clones, roughly 87% found once. The specimen sequenced was PBMCs. These receptors were obtained from a woman aged 18-29 years in good health and CMV-seronegative. Both conserved end residues are part of each CDR3. D genes are given only for firm matches. Clone size is given for some rows only: seen once, a few or many times, or a class if the clone is expanded.

v_call: TRBV5-1
d_call: TRBD1
j_call: TRBJ1-5
clone_size: NA
cdr3_nt: TGCGCCAGCAGCTTGGACGGGACAGGGGCCCCCGATCAGCCCCAGCATTTT
cdr3_aa: CASSLDGTGAPDQPQHF

v_call: TRBV11-2
d_call: TRBD1
j_call: TRBJ1-1
clone_size: NA
cdr3_nt: TGTGCCAGCAGCTTACGGGACAGAAACACTGAAGCTTTCTTT
cdr3_aa: CASSLRDRNTEAFF

v_call: TRBV10-2
d_call: TRBD2
j_call: TRBJ2-1
clone_size: NA
cdr3_nt: TGCGCCAGCATTGGACTAGCGGGATACAATGAGCAGTTCTTC
cdr3_aa: CASIGLAGYNEQFF

v_call: TRBV6-1
d_call: NA
j_call: TRBJ1-6
clone_size: NA
cdr3_nt: TGTGCCAGCAGTGAACTAACAGGTGGGGATTCACCCCTCCACTTT
cdr3_aa: CASSELTGGDSPLHF

v_call: TRBV29-1
d_call: NA
j_call: TRBJ2-3
clone_size: NA
cdr3_nt: TGCAGCGTTGAAGATATGGCCAGTCAAGATACGCAGTATTTT
cdr3_aa: CSVEDMASQDTQYF

v_call: TRBV29-1
d_call: TRBD1
j_call: TRBJ2-7
clone_size: NA
cdr3_nt: TGCAGCGTTTCCGGGACAGGAGTCTACGAGCAGTACTTC
cdr3_aa: CSVSGTGVYEQYF

v_call: TRBV5-4
d_call: NA
j_call: TRBJ1-1
clone_size: NA
cdr3_nt: TGTGCCAGCAGCCCCCCCCGGGGTCACACTGAAGCTTTCTTT
cdr3_aa: CASSPPRGHTEAFF

v_call: TRBV6-1
d_call: NA
j_call: TRBJ1-1
clone_size: NA
cdr3_nt: TGTGCCAGCAGCAGAGGGGGATCAGGTTTCTTT
cdr3_aa: CASSRGGSGFF

v_call: TRBV19
d_call: NA
j_call: TRBJ1-2
clone_size: NA
cdr3_nt: TGTGCCAGTAGCCTGACAAGAGGACAGAACTATGGCTACACCTTC
cdr3_aa: CASSLTRGQNYGYTF

v_call: TRBV7-6
d_call: NA
j_call: TRBJ1-2
clone_size: NA
cdr3_nt: TGTGCCAGCAGCCCCAGCCGGACAAAATATGGCTACACCTTC
cdr3_aa: CASSPSRTKYGYTF

v_call: TRBV6-5
d_call: TRBD1
j_call: TRBJ2-3
clone_size: NA
cdr3_nt: TGTGCCAGCAGTCGGACAGGGAAGGGGCCAGATACGCAGTATTTT
cdr3_aa: CASSRTGKGPDTQYF

v_call: TRBV18
d_call: NA
j_call: TRBJ2-7
clone_size: NA
cdr3_nt: TGTGCCAGCTCACCGCCCGTGAGAGGGCCCGAGCAGTACTTC
cdr3_aa: CASSPPVRGPEQYF

v_call: TRBV15
d_call: TRBD1
j_call: TRBJ1-1
clone_size: NA
cdr3_nt: TGTGCCACCAGCATGAGGGGGCAGACTGAAGCTTTCTTT
cdr3_aa: CATSMRGQTEAFF

v_call: TRBV6-5
d_call: NA
j_call: TRBJ2-1
clone_size: NA
cdr3_nt: TGTGCCAGCAGTTACAGTACGCCAGTCTCCTACAATGAGCAGTTCTTC
cdr3_aa: CASSYSTPVSYNEQFF

v_call: TRBV5-1
d_call: TRBD2
j_call: TRBJ2-5
clone_size: NA
cdr3_nt: TGCGCCAGCAGCTCGGGACTAGCTCGTGGAGAGACCCAGTACTTC
cdr3_aa: CASSSGLARGETQYF

v_call: TRBV9
d_call: NA
j_call: TRBJ2-5
clone_size: NA
cdr3_nt: TGTGCCAGCAGCAAGGGGGAGACCCAGTACTTC
cdr3_aa: CASSKGETQYF

v_call: TRBV2
d_call: TRBD2
j_call: TRBJ2-1
clone_size: NA
cdr3_nt: TGTGCCAGCACCTCCTTAGCAGCGGGGGGGGTAAGAGATGAGCAGTTCTTC
cdr3_aa: CASTSLAAGGVRDEQFF

v_call: TRBV2
d_call: TRBD1
j_call: TRBJ2-7
clone_size: once
cdr3_nt: TGTGCCAGCAGTGAAGACTTTATCCGGGACAGGCCCTACGAGCAGTACTTC
cdr3_aa: CASSEDFIRDRPYEQYF

v_call: TRBV27
d_call: TRBD1
j_call: TRBJ2-3
clone_size: NA
cdr3_nt: TGTGCCAGCAGCTTGATACAGGGGGGCACAGATACGCAGTATTTT
cdr3_aa: CASSLIQGGTDTQYF

v_call: TRBV4-3
d_call: NA
j_call: TRBJ2-7
clone_size: NA
cdr3_nt: TGCGCCAGCAGCCAGGGCTCTGGGACTTTCTACGAGCAGTACTTC
cdr3_aa: CASSQGSGTFYEQYF

v_call: TRBV2
d_call: NA
j_call: TRBJ1-1
clone_size: NA
cdr3_nt: TGTGCCAGCGGTTCTTTAATCCGAGGGGAAGCTTTCTTT
cdr3_aa: CASGSLIRGEAFF

v_call: TRBV6-5
d_call: NA
j_call: TRBJ1-5
clone_size: NA
cdr3_nt: TGTGCCAGCAGTCGAACAGGGTTTGGCAATCAGCCCCAGCATTTT
cdr3_aa: CASSRTGFGNQPQHF

v_call: TRBV6-5
d_call: TRBD1
j_call: TRBJ1-1
clone_size: NA
cdr3_nt: TGTGCCAGCAGTCCGACAGGGGGCGCAGGGACTGAAGCTTTCTTT
cdr3_aa: CASSPTGGAGTEAFF

v_call: TRBV27
d_call: NA
j_call: TRBJ1-5
clone_size: once
cdr3_nt: TGTGCCAGCAGTTTTTCAGGAGGGAATCAGCCCCAGCATTTT
cdr3_aa: CASSFSGGNQPQHF

v_call: TRBV11-2
d_call: TRBD1
j_call: TRBJ1-2
clone_size: NA
cdr3_nt: TGTGCCAGCAGCTCTCACTACAGCCGGGACAGATATGGCTACACCTTC
cdr3_aa: CASSSHYSRDRYGYTF

v_call: TRBV5-1
d_call: TRBD1
j_call: TRBJ1-5
clone_size: NA
cdr3_nt: TGCGCCAGACACGACAGGGTTCGCAATCAGCCCCAGCATTTT
cdr3_aa: CARHDRVRNQPQHF

v_call: TRBV15
d_call: NA
j_call: TRBJ2-3
clone_size: NA
cdr3_nt: TGTGCCACCAGCAGAGGGGGGGACTCAGATACGCAGTATTTT
cdr3_aa: CATSRGGDSDTQYF

v_call: TRBV19
d_call: TRBD1
j_call: TRBJ2-2
clone_size: NA
cdr3_nt: TGTGCCAGTAAAGGGACAGGGTACACCGGGGAGCTGTTTTTT
cdr3_aa: CASKGTGYTGELFF

v_call: TRBV30
d_call: TRBD1
j_call: TRBJ2-7
clone_size: NA
cdr3_nt: TGTGCCTGGCAGAAGACAGGGACCTACGAGCAGTACTTC
cdr3_aa: CAWQKTGTYEQYF

v_call: TRBV2
d_call: NA
j_call: TRBJ1-5
clone_size: NA
cdr3_nt: TGTGCCAGCAGTCCGGAGCAGTACCAGCCCCAGCATTTT
cdr3_aa: CASSPEQYQPQHF

v_call: TRBV2
d_call: TRBD1
j_call: TRBJ1-3
clone_size: few
cdr3_nt: TGTGCCAGCAGCGTACAGGGGACCCGCTCTGGAAACACCATATATTTT
cdr3_aa: CASSVQGTRSGNTIYF